Below are 30 T cell receptor beta chains sequenced from a single sample in a study of T cell changes during pregnancy in multiple sclerosis. TCRdb's copy holds only in-frame clones and misses some; the assay was immunoSEQ multiplex PCR. The table shows some 70,000 clones, with 90% occurring only once. The source was peripheral blood, collected in the third trimester of pregnancy. These receptors all come from a female donor with multiple sclerosis, enrolled in a pregnancy study.

The chain is built from TRBV7-2 and TRBJ2-4; D perhaps matches TRBD2 (7 bases). This CDR3 region has 15 residues. V dropped 1 base and J dropped 9 bases, with 16 bases sitting between them. Per the germline V gene, CDR1 is SGHTA and CDR2 is FQGNSA. The CDR3 DNA reads TGTGCCAGCAGCTTAGGATCGCAGGGAGGGGGCATTCAGTACTTC. This encodes CASSLGSQGGGIQYF.

This chain uses TRBV29-1 with TRBJ1-4; the match to TRBD1 covers 7 bases. CDR1 and CDR2 (germline): SQVTM, ANQGSEA. The CDR3 length is 14 residues. J gave up 4 bases and V 6 bases, and 8 bases lay outside the gene matches. The CDR3 here is CSVGDSQLNEKLFF. The CDR3 bases are TGCAGCGTAGGGGACAGCCAACTTAATGAAAAACTGTTTTTT.

This chain links TRBV2 with TRBJ1-5; D not resolved. In germline, CDR1 is SNHLY, CDR2 FYNNEI. Trimming stripped 3 bases from V and 4 bases from J, with 7 bases between. The length of the CDR3 is 13 residues. CDR3 nucleotide sequence: TGTGCCAGCAGTGATGAGGTTAATCAGCCCCAGCATTTT. It specifies CASSDEVNQPQHF. The full variable domain, its missing parts supplied by reference TRBV2 and TRBJ1-5, is EPEVTQTPSHQVTQMGQEVILRCVPISNHLYFYWYRQILGQKVEFLVSFYNNEISEKSEIFDDQFSVERPDGSNFTLKIRSTKLEDSAMYFCASSDEVNQPQHFGDGTRLSIL.

This chain links TRBV19 with TRBJ2-7; 8 bases line up with TRBD2. J was trimmed by 2 bases and V by 0 bases; bases with no gene match: 3. This CDR3 has 15 residues. CDR1 is LNHDA and CDR2 is SQIVND in the germline V gene (reference sequence). CDR3 residues: CASSIDFSGTYEQYF. In nucleotides, the CDR3 is TGTGCCAGTAGTATAGACTTTAGCGGGACCTACGAGCAGTACTTC.

The V and J genes are TRBV29-1 and TRBJ1-1; 10 nucleotides agree with TRBD1. The V gene's germline CDR1 is SQVTM and CDR2 ANQGSEA. J was trimmed by 1 base and V by 7 bases; bases with no gene match: 3. The CDR3 contains 13 residues. CDR3: CSADRGQNTEAFF. In nucleotides, the CDR3 is TGCAGCGCTGACAGGGGGCAGAACACTGAAGCTTTCTTT.

The chain combines TRBV19 with TRBJ1-5; D remains ambiguous. Germline assignment: CDR1 LNHDA and CDR2 SQIVND (reference sequence). CDR3 length: 15 amino acids. Trimming stripped 5 bases from V and 0 bases from J, with 11 bases between. As DNA, the CDR3 is TGTGCCAGTAGTGGCAGGTATTATAGCAATCAGCCCCAGCATTTT. Its translation is CASSGRYYSNQPQHF. Combining the CDR3 with reference TRBV19 and TRBJ1-5 gives the whole variable domain DGGITQSPKYLFRKEGQNVTLSCEQNLNHDAMYWYRQDPGQGLRLIYYSQIVNDFQKGDIAEGYSVSREKKESFPLTVTSAQKNPTAFYLCASSGRYYSNQPQHFGDGTRLSIL.

V and J are TRBV4-3 and TRBJ1-1, with a tentative D call TRBD1 (6 bases). The CDR3 runs to 16 residues. The V end was cut by 3 bases, the J end by 0 bases, with 14 bases between. Germline CDR1 reads LGHNA; CDR2 reads YSLEER. DNA of the CDR3: TGCGCCAGCAGCCACCCGGGACACGGGATGAACACTGAAGCTTTCTTT. Translating gives CASSHPGHGMNTEAFF.

The chain employs TRBV2 and TRBJ2-7; 8 nucleotides agree with TRBD2. Looked up from germline, CDR1 is SNHLY and CDR2 is FYNNEI. V shed 4 bases and J 0 bases; nucleotides not matched to a gene: 5. CDR3 length: 15 amino acids. The CDR3 DNA reads TGTGCCAGCAGTGCAACGGGGGGGTTCTCCTACGAGCAGTACTTC. Its protein is CASSATGGFSYEQYF.

This clone was seen a single time. V is TRBV4-3 and J is TRBJ2-5; possible D gene TRBD2, 5 bases. CDR1 and CDR2 (germline): LGHNA, YSLEER. V gave up 0 bases and J gave up 5 bases, with 13 bases separating them. The CDR3 has 15 residues. The CDR3 coding sequence is TGCGCCAGCAGCCAAGATTTACGGGGTGGTGAGACCCAGTACTTC. Protein: CASSQDLRGGETQYF.

The chain couples TRBV11-2 to TRBJ2-7, with TRBD2 matching 11 bases. Per the germline V gene, CDR1 is SGHAT and CDR2 is FQNNGV. Trimming took 4 bases from V and 2 from J; bases not matched to a gene: 7. This CDR3 is 16 amino acids long. CDR3 region: CASSSTGTSGPYEQYF. In DNA form, the CDR3 reads TGTGCCAGCAGCTCCACCGGGACTAGCGGTCCCTACGAGCAGTACTTC.

V usage is TRBV5-4 and J usage is TRBJ1-2, with D perhaps TRBD1 (6 bases). V shed 0 bases and J shed 8 bases, with 20 bases lying between them. Looked up from germline, CDR1 is SGHNT and CDR2 is YYREEE (reference sequence). This CDR3 spans 16 amino acids. The CDR3 bases are TGTGCCAGCAGCTTGGCCCGCAGACAGGTCTTAGGGGGCTACACCTTC. Translating it yields CASSLARRQVLGGYTF.

The chain carries TRBV6-5 and TRBJ1-1; TRBD1 is a possible D gene (6 bases). The germline V gene encodes CDR1 MNHEY and CDR2 SVGAGI. This CDR3 is 15 amino acids long. Trimming shortened V by 6 bases and J by 0 bases, and 14 bases separated the two germline ends. CDR3 DNA sequence: TGTGCCAGCAGCAACCTAGGGGGTCTGAACACTGAAGCTTTCTTT. Encoded protein: CASSNLGGLNTEAFF.

V usage is TRBV7-2 and J usage is TRBJ1-1; perhaps TRBD1 as D (6 bases). CDR1 and CDR2 (germline): SGHTA, FQGNSA. Trimming took off 7 bases at V and 1 base at J, with 16 bases between the two ends. This CDR3 has 15 residues. CDR3 sequence (DNA): TGTGCCAGCACCAAAACTCAGGGGCGGAACACTGAAGCTTTCTTT. This gives the protein CASTKTQGRNTEAFF.

This rearrangement joins TRBV7-9 to TRBJ1-1, with TRBD1 identical over 9 bases. V lost 5 bases, J lost 6 bases, and 13 bases stayed unmatched. Germline V gene data show CDR1 as SEHNR and CDR2 as FQNEAQ (reference sequence). CDR3 length equals 16 residues. CDR3 residues: CASSPWQGTGHSEAFF. As DNA, the CDR3 is TGTGCCAGCAGCCCGTGGCAAGGGACAGGGCATTCTGAAGCTTTCTTT.

The genes are TRBV5-1 and TRBJ1-1; weak D call: TRBD1 (5 bases). The V end was cut by 6 bases, the J end by 2 bases, with 11 bases between. Germline V CDR1 and CDR2: SGHRS, YFSETQ. There are 13 residues in the CDR3. The CDR3 region is CASTWTSNTEAFF. Here the CDR3 DNA reads TGCGCCAGCACCTGGACATCCAACACTGAAGCTTTCTTT.

The gene calls are TRBV5-1 and TRBJ1-1; D perhaps matches TRBD1 (5 bases). The germline gives CDR1 SGHRS, CDR2 YFSETQ. The CDR3 has 14 amino acids. V lost 0 bases and J 6 bases, leaving 12 bases between the germline ends. CDR3 amino acids: CASSLAGLAPEAFF. The CDR3 DNA reads as TGCGCCAGCAGCTTGGCAGGGTTGGCTCCTGAAGCTTTCTTT.

The count of this clone is one. The chain is built from TRBV7-9 and TRBJ1-1, with 9 positions matching TRBD1. The CDR3 covers 13 residues. V dropped 6 bases and J dropped 5; count of bases not matched to a gene: 4. CDR1 and CDR2 (germline): SEHNR, FQNEAQ (reference sequence). CDR3 sequence: CASSKTGGTEAFF. CDR3 nucleotides: TGTGCCAGCAGTAAGACAGGGGGGACTGAAGCTTTCTTT.

The chain has TRBV7-9 and TRBJ1-4, with no clear D. Looked up from germline, CDR1 is SEHNR and CDR2 is FQNEAQ (reference sequence). V was cut by 1 base and J by 5 bases, with 11 bases left in between. This CDR3 has 15 amino acids. CDR3 sequence: CASSLVAGLNEKLFF. The CDR3 DNA follows: TGTGCCAGCAGCTTAGTAGCGGGATTGAATGAAAAACTGTTTTTT.

This clone was seen once. This chain uses TRBV5-1 with TRBJ1-1; maybe TRBD1 (6 bases). In germline, CDR1 is SGHRS, CDR2 YFSETQ. CDR3 length: 14 amino acids. Trimming took off 0 bases at V and 5 bases at J, with 11 bases between the two ends. In nucleotides, the CDR3 is TGCGCCAGCAGCTTGGGTACAGGGCAAACTGAAGCTTTCTTT. This translates into CASSLGTGQTEAFF.

The V and J genes are TRBV9 and TRBJ1-4; D possibly corresponds to TRBD1 (6 bases). CDR3 size: 16 residues. Trimming took off 2 bases at V and 8 bases at J, with 19 bases between the two ends. Germline V gene lookup returns CDR1 SGDLS and CDR2 YYNGEE. The CDR3 here is CASSVGAGGAGEKLFF. For the CDR3, the DNA is TGTGCCAGCAGCGTTGGGGCCGGGGGGGCGGGCGAAAAACTGTTTTTT.

Regarding this clone: At one end the junction does not follow the germline gene, possibly because of a read error. V usage is TRBV5-8 and J usage is TRBJ2-7; 7 nucleotides align to TRBD1. The V gene's germline CDR1 is SGHTS and CDR2 YDEGEE. This CDR3 is built from 13 residues. For the CDR3, the DNA is TGTGCCAGCAGCTTGGCCCTACCGGGACAGAAGGACTTC. It is translated as CASSLALPGQKDF.

This clone is a singleton in its sample. The rearrangement joins TRBV6-5 to TRBJ2-5; 9 bases align to TRBD1. Germline CDR1 is MNHEY and CDR2 is SVGAGI. Trimming took 0 bases from V and 2 from J; bases not matched to a gene: 4. The CDR3 is 16 residues long. CDR3 sequence (DNA): TGTGCCAGCAGTTACTCGTACAGGGGGCTACAAGAGACCCAGTACTTC. It is translated as CASSYSYRGLQETQYF.

J is TRBJ1-2 and V is TRBV5-1; 12 bases match TRBD1. The CDR3 length is 16 residues. In germline, CDR1 is SGHRS, CDR2 YFSETQ. J lost 4 bases, V lost 4 bases, and 8 bases had no gene match. CDR3 sequence reads: CASSRGDRGQGYGYTF. The CDR3 nucleotides read TGCGCCAGCAGCAGAGGGGACAGGGGGCAGGGCTATGGCTACACCTTC.

In DNA form, the CDR3 reads TGCGCCAGCAGACCCGACAGGGGCGATCAGCCCCAGCATTTT. Translation gives CASRPDRGDQPQHF. The chain links TRBV5-1 to TRBJ1-5; 8 nucleotides agree with TRBD1. V was pared by 5 bases and J by 5 bases, with 6 bases of the junction left unmatched. CDR1 is SGHRS and CDR2 is YFSETQ in the germline V gene. The CDR3 is made up of 14 amino acids.

The rearrangement uses TRBV4-3 and TRBJ2-1; 8 nucleotides match TRBD2. V was pared by 1 base and J by 4 bases, with 6 bases of the junction left unmatched. The CDR3 runs to 16 residues. Germline CDR1 and CDR2: LGHNA and YSLEER. CDR3: CASSQVPSGLYNEQFF. The CDR3, as DNA: TGCGCCAGCAGCCAAGTACCTAGCGGGCTGTACAATGAGCAGTTCTTC.

This chain uses TRBV5-6 with TRBJ1-1; 11 bases are shared with TRBD1. CDR1 and CDR2 from the germline V gene are SGHDT and YYEEEE. CDR3 length: 16 residues. The V segment lost 4 bases and the J segment 5 bases; nucleotides outside the gene matches: 10. The CDR3 nucleotides are TGTGCCAGCAGCGGGGACAGGGGGTACGTAGGTACTGAAGCTTTCTTT. Its protein product is CASSGDRGYVGTEAFF.

The count of this clone is one. This chain connects TRBV25-1 to TRBJ1-2; TRBD1 matches at 9 bases. Germline values: CDR1 MGHDK, CDR2 SYGVNS. The V gene end was trimmed by 4 bases and the J gene end by 4 bases; junction bases not matched to a gene: 13. There are 17 residues in the CDR3. The CDR3 region is CASSVQGTGIHGYGYTF. The DNA of the CDR3 is TGTGCCAGCAGTGTACAGGGGACAGGGATTCATGGCTATGGCTACACCTTC.

This clone was counted a few times. This rearrangement joins TRBV6-1 to TRBJ1-5; perhaps TRBD1 as D (5 bases). The CDR3 has 15 amino acids. From germline, CDR1 is MNHNS and CDR2 SASEGT. V was pared by 6 bases and J by 0 bases, with 12 bases between. The CDR3 region has the DNA TGTGCCAGCAGAGCGACAGCAGATAGCAATCAGCCCCAGCATTTT. It specifies CASRATADSNQPQHF.

The J gene is TRBJ2-1, the V gene TRBV4-2; D gene ambiguous. Trimming shortened V by 1 base and J by 10 bases, and 8 bases separated the two germline ends. The germline CDR1 and CDR2 sequences are LGHNA and YNFKEQ. The CDR3 totals 12 residues. The CDR3 region is CASSQVNREQFF. The CDR3 nucleotides are TGTGCCAGCAGCCAAGTGAATCGGGAGCAGTTCTTC.

DNA for the CDR3: TGTGCCAGCAGCAACAGGGTAGGGAATGGCTACACCTTC. Translated: CASSNRVGNGYTF. The V call is TRBV7-9, the J call TRBJ1-2, with a weak D call TRBD1 (6 bases). Trimming cost V 5 bases and J 6 bases, with 13 bases left between them. Germline assignment: CDR1 SEHNR and CDR2 FQNEAQ (reference sequence). This CDR3 contains 13 residues. The complete variable domain, with remaining parts taken from reference TRBV7-9 and TRBJ1-2, reads DTGVSQNPRHKITKRGQNVTFRCDPISEHNRLYWYRQTLGQGPEFLTYFQNEAQLEKSRLLSDRFSAERPKGSFSTLEIQRTEQGDSAMYLCASSNRVGNGYTFGSGTRLTVV.